The 7 T cell receptor beta chains listed next were all sequenced from one sample in a study of T cells in Graves' hyperthyroidism and ophthalmopathy. RNA transcripts gave rise to amplified TCR beta CDR3 regions. First-round RT-PCR of the TCR CDR3 relied on the HTBI primer set. TCRdb fed the multiplex PCR reads into MiXCR, producing one record per CDR3 protein. The sample carries about 710,000 distinct CDR3 sequences, less than 20% recorded once. The material sequenced was blood. All receptors derive from a man between 18 and 29 years old with Graves' hyperthyroidism.

The J gene is TRBJ2-5, the V gene TRBV6-1, with unresolved D. The CDR3 extends over 9 amino acids. The V and J ends lost 10 bases and 6 bases respectively, with 6 bases between them. The V gene's germline CDR1 is MNHNS and CDR2 SASEGT. CDR3 loop: CAIGKTQYF. CDR3 nucleotides: TGTGCCATCGGCAAGACCCAGTACTTC.

This clonotype was counted at least ten times. The chain carries TRBV6-1 and TRBJ2-7, with 9 bases aligning to TRBD1. CDR1 and CDR2 (germline): MNHNS, SASEGT. V dropped 5 bases and J dropped 5; count of bases not matched to a gene: 4. The CDR3 has 13 amino acids. DNA of the CDR3: TGTGCCAGCAGTCTCTGGACAGGGGACGAGCAGTACTTC. Protein sequence: CASSLWTGDEQYF.

Notes on this clonotype: One junction end disagrees with the germline gene, perhaps due to a read error. The rearrangement joins TRBV11-2 to TRBJ1-1; perhaps TRBD1 as D (5 bases). The germline CDR1 and CDR2 sequences are SGHAT and FQNNGV. The CDR3 loop spans 17 amino acids. CDR3 region: CASSHPLGPTANTEASF. The DNA of the CDR3 is TGTGCCAGCAGCCATCCTTTAGGTCCGACAGCGAACACTGAAGCTTCCTTT.

This clonotype has just a few counts. This chain links TRBV4-1 with TRBJ2-7; 7 nucleotides line up with TRBD2. This CDR3 comprises 15 residues. The ends lost 3 bases at V and 2 bases at J; junction bases unmatched: 7. Germline V gene data show CDR1 as MGHRA and CDR2 as YSYEKL. CDR3 residues: CASSQTRTRTYEQYF. In DNA form, the CDR3 reads TGCGCCAGCAGCCAGACCCGGACTAGAACCTACGAGCAGTACTTC.

There are many counts of this clonotype. The chain has TRBV6-5 and TRBJ2-2, with D perhaps TRBD2 (6 bases). Germline V gene sequence: CDR1 MNHEY, CDR2 SVGAGI. Trimming took 2 bases from V and 0 from J, leaving 7 bases between them. The CDR3 runs 15 residues. The CDR3 reads CASSYRGTNTGELFF. CDR3 DNA: TGTGCCAGCAGTTACCGCGGGACGAACACCGGGGAGCTGTTTTTT.

In this sample, this clonotype turned up many times. The chain links TRBV28 to TRBJ2-2; 13 bases are shared with TRBD2. Germline CDR1 and CDR2: MDHEN and SYDVKM. CDR3 length equals 16 residues. J was trimmed by 7 bases and V by 7 bases; bases with no gene match: 9. The CDR3 region is CASNEGLAGAGGELFF. The CDR3 region has the DNA TGTGCCAGCAATGAAGGACTAGCGGGAGCAGGCGGGGAGCTGTTTTTT.

This clonotype appeared many times. The chain combines TRBV27 with TRBJ1-6, with TRBD1 as a possible D gene (6 bases). Trimming removed 6 bases at V and 7 bases at J, with 13 bases between. CDR1 is MNHEY and CDR2 is SMNVEV in the germline V gene (reference sequence). The CDR3 length is 14 residues. The CDR3 sequence: CASRRGMGNSPLHF. CDR3 sequence (DNA): TGTGCCAGCAGGAGGGGGATGGGGAATTCACCCCTCCACTTT.